This T cell receptor beta chain is from a study of blood T cell repertoires in COVID-19. Across the study: Italy, Spain and the United States were the sources of the convalescent and acute COVID-19 samples. The analysed material was cDNA or gDNA that came from T cells, B-cell-depleted T cells, or PBMCs.

In the authors' methods: Estimates of nucleated cell counts were drawn from the amplification of reference gene primers. Method: immunoSEQ multiplex PCR; TCRdb's copy keeps in-frame clones and lacks some. V and J calls and clone size come straight from that table; D and trimming were deduced from the DNA. The table records around 100,000 clones, around 94% of them present only once. Germline CDR1 is SQVTM and CDR2 is ANQGSEA. J lost 4 bases, V lost 4 bases, and 3 bases had no gene match. The CDR3 loop spans 12 amino acids. The chain uses TRBV29-1 and TRBJ2-5; 7 bases line up with TRBD2. The receptor was derived from a man aged 50-60 years with active COVID-19. Material for sequencing was peripheral blood. The CDR3 DNA reads TGCAGCGTTGTTGGCGGGAGAGAGACCCAGTACTTC. Its protein product is CSVVGGRETQYF.